This TCR beta chain was sequenced during a study of T-cell memory formation after mild COVID-19. Study details: For the most part, TCR clusters were specific to one donor. Points from the study as a whole: Cross-reactive memory apparently joined, as some responding clones appeared in pre-infection memory. Mainly in CM and EM were contracting CD4+ clones; CD8+ were in EMRA.

Turning to this clonotype: Its antigen is as yet unknown.

The length of the CDR3 is 17 residues. Germline V CDR1 and CDR2: DFQATT, SNEGSKA (reference sequence). V trimming: 7 bases; J trimming: 5 bases; junction bases outside the gene matches: 22. TCR alpha and TCR beta cDNA libraries carrying sample barcodes and UMIs came from 5'RACE with constant-segment primers. Each CDR3 protein is one row after TCRdb ran MiXCR on the 5' RACE reads. Here the sample spans about 560,000 distinct CDR3 sequences, about 18% being singletons. The source of this sequence is an adult woman who had mild COVID-19 (a few samples of this study predate the infection). Cell type and time point are not known. The J gene is TRBJ2-5, the V gene TRBV20-1, with 7 bases fitting TRBD1. The sequenced material came from PBMCs or a T cell subset sorted from them (not recorded which). The CDR3: CSDEGQSSTRVLETQYF. For the CDR3, the DNA is TGCAGTGATGAGGGACAGTCTAGTACACGTGTATTGGAGACCCAGTACTTC.